The T cell receptor (beta chain) described here comes from a study of T cell responses to AZD1222 COVID-19 vaccine. CDR1 SGHDT and CDR2 YYEEEE come from the germline V gene. V lost 6 bases and J lost 8, with 20 bases in between. The CDR3 has 14 amino acids. The protocol was immunoSEQ multiplex PCR, while the TCRdb copy is restricted to in-frame clones and leaves out a portion. The sample consists of 80,000 or so clones, 75% to 95% of them appearing once. Study findings and constraints: Sampled repertoires all dated from after the peak T cell response. The study found vaccine-associated CD4 TCRs spanning spike, dominant at 160-218 and 743-854. Donors, mostly white British, included more females; clonal diversity was possibly underestimated.

In regard to this clone: Its antigen remains unidentified.

This TCR was recovered from an adult in good health. This material consisted of peripheral blood, taken on day 0 of MenACWY control vaccination. The J gene is TRBJ1-2, the V gene TRBV5-6; no reliable D call. The CDR3 DNA reads TGTGCCAGCATAGAACCGCTCGAAGTTGGAGGCTACACCTTC. Protein sequence: CASIEPLEVGGYTF.